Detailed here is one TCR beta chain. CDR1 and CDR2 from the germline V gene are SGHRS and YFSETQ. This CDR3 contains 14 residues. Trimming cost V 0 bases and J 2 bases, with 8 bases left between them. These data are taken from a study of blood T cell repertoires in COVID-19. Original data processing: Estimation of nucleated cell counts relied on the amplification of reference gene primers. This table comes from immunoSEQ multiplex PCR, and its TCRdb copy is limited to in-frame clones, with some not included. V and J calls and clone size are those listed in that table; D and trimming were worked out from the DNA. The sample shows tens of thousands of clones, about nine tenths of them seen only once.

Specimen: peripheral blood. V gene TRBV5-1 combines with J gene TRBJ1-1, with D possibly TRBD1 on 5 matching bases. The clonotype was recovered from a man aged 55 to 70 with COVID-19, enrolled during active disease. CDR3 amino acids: CASSLATANTEAFF. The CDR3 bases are TGCGCCAGCAGCTTGGCGACAGCCAACACTGAAGCTTTCTTT.